This TCR beta chain was documented in a study of regulatory T cells in long-lasting Graves disease. Ten or more counts support this clonotype. The time point is: newly diagnosed GD, antithyroid drugs for less than 3 months. PBMC RNA served as the TCR library source. V dropped 0 bases and J dropped 5 bases, with 4 bases sitting between them. The CDR3 has 13 amino acids. Germline V gene data show CDR1 as SNHLY and CDR2 as FYNNEI. Arm-PCR of CDR3 regions with iRepertoire HTBI primers generated TCR beta libraries. One entry per CDR3 protein results from TCRdb running MiXCR on the multiplex PCR reads. Of around 400,000 distinct CDR3 sequences detected, 15% to 17% appear once; the ten largest clones hold roughly 20%.

The TCR comes from a female donor with Graves disease. The material was peripheral blood mononuclear cells (PBMCs), obtained at new diagnosis, from a patient treated with antithyroid drugs. The V and J genes are TRBV2 and TRBJ2-2, with D hard to call. In DNA form, the CDR3 reads TGTGCCAGCAGTGAAGCTCAAACCGGGGAGCTGTTTTTT. This translates into CASSEAQTGELFF.